The clone carrying this T cell receptor beta chain was seen a few times. This sample was included in a study of blood T cell repertoires in COVID-19. Across the study: Researchers got acute and convalescent COVID-19 samples from the United States, Italy and Spain.

Measured with immunoSEQ multiplex PCR; TCRdb has only the in-frame clones, and not every one. The sample has approximately 90,000 clones, around 85% seen once. Sequencing was carried out using peripheral blood. The TCR comes from a man aged 50 or older with acute or convalescent COVID-19.

CDR3 sequence (DNA): TGTGCCAGCAGCTCAGGACAGGGGCAAACCCATTATGGCTACACCTTC. It is translated as CASSSGQGQTHYGYTF. J is TRBJ1-2 and V is TRBV27; TRBD1 aligns across 9 bases. Germline lookup yields CDR1 MNHEY and CDR2 SMNVEV (reference sequence). The junction had 13 bases not matched to a gene; V was cut back by 6 bases and J by 5 bases. The CDR3 contains 16 residues.